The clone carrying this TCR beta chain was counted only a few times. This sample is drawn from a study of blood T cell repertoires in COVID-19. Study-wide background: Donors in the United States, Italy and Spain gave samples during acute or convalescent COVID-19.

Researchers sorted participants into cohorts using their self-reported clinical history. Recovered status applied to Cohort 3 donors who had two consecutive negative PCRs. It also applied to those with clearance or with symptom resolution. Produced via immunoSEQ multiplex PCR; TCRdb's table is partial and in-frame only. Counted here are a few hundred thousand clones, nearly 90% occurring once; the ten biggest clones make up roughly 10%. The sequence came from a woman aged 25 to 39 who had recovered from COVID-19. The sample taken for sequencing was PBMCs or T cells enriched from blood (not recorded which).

CDR3 protein: CASSLVGTSGSRQFF. The CDR3 DNA follows: TGCGCCAGCAGCTTGGTAGGGACTAGCGGGAGTAGGCAGTTCTTC. The chain links TRBV5-1 to TRBJ2-1, with 14 bases that match TRBD2. V lost 0 bases, J lost 12 bases, and 5 bases stayed unmatched. The CDR3 has 15 amino acids. CDR1 and CDR2 (germline): SGHRS, YFSETQ.